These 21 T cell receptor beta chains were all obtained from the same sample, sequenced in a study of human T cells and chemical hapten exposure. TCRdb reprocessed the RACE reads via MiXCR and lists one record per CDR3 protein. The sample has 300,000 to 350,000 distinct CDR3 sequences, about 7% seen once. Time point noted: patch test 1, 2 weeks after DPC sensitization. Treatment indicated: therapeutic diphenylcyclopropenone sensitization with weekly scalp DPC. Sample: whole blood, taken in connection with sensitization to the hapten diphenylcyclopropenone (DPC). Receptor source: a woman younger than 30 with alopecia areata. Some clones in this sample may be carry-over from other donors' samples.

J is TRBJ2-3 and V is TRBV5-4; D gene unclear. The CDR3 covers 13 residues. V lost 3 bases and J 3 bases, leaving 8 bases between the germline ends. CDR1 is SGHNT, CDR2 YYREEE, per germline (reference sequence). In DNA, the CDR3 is TGTGCCAGCAGCTCCCCTAGGACAGATACGCAGTATTTT. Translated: CASSSPRTDTQYF. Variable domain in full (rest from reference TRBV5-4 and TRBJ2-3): ETGVTQSPTHLIKTRGQQVTLRCSSQSGHNTVSWYQQALGQGPQFIFQYYREEENGRGNFPPRFSGLQFPNYSSELNVNALELDDSALYLCASSSPRTDTQYFGPGTRLTVL.

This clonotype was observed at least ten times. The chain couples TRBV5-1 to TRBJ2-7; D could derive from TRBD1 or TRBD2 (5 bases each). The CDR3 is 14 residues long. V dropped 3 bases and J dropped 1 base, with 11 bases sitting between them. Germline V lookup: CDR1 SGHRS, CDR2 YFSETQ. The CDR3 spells CASSSGQNSYEQYF. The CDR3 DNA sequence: TGCGCCAGCAGCTCGGGGCAGAATTCCTACGAGCAGTACTTC.

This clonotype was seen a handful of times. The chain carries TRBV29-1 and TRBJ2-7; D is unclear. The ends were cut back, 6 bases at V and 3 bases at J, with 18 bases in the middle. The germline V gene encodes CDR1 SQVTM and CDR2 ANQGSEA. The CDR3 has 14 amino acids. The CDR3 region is CSVQDLRVVYEQYF. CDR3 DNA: TGCAGCGTGCAGGACCTCCGCGTGGTCTACGAGCAGTACTTC.

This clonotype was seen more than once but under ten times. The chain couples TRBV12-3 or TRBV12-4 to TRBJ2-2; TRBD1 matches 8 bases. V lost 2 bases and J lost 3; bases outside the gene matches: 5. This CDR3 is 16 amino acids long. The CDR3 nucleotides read TGTGCCAGCAGTTTACCTACAGGGGGTGACACCGGGGAGCTGTTTTTT. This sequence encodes CASSLPTGGDTGELFF.

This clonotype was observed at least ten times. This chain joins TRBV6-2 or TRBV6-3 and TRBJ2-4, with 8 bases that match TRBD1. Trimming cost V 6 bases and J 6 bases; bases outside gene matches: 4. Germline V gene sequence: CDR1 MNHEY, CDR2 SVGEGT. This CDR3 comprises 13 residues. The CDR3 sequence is CASRQGAGNIQYF. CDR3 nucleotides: TGTGCCAGCAGGCAGGGGGCGGGAAACATTCAGTACTTC.

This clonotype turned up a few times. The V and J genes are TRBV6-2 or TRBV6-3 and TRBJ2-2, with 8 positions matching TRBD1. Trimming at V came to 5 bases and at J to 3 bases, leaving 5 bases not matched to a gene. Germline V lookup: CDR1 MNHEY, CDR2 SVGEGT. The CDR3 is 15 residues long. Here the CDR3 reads CASSRQGMHTGELFF. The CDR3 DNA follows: TGTGCCAGCAGTCGACAGGGGATGCACACCGGGGAGCTGTTTTTT.

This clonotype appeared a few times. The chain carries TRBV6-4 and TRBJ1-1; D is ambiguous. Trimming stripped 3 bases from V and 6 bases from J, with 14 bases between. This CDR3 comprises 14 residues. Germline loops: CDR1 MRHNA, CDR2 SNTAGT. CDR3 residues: CASSEAAGRAEAFF. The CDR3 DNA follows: TGTGCCAGCAGTGAAGCAGCGGGTCGGGCTGAAGCTTTCTTT.

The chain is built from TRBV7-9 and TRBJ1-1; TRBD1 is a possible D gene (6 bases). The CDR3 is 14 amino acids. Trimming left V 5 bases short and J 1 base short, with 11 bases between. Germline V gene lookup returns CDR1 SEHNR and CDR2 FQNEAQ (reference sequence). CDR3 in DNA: TGTGCCAGCAGCCTCCCGACAGGGAACACTGAAGCTTTCTTT. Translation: CASSLPTGNTEAFF. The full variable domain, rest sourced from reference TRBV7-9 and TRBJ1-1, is DTGVSQNPRHKITKRGQNVTFRCDPISEHNRLYWYRQTLGQGPEFLTYFQNEAQLEKSRLLSDRFSAERPKGSFSTLEIQRTEQGDSAMYLCASSLPTGNTEAFFGQGTRLTVV.

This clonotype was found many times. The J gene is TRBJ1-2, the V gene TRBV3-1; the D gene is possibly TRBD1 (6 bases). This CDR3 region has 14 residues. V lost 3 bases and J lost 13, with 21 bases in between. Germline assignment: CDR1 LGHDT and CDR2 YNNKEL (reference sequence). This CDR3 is CASSHNKWTDPGTF. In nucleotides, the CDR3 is TGTGCCAGCAGCCACAATAAGTGGACAGACCCTGGCACCTTC.

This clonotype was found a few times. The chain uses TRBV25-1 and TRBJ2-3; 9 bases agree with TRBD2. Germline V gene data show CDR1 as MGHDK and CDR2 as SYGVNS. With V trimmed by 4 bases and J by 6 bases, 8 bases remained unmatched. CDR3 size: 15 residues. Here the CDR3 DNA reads TGTGCCAGCAGTGGTAGCGGGGGCCGGGGGGATACGCAGTATTTT. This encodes CASSGSGGRGDTQYF.

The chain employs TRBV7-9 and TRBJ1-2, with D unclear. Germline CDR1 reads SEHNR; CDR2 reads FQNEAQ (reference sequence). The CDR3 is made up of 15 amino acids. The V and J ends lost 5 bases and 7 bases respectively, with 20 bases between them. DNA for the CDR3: TGTGCCAGCAGCGCCGACAAGGCCCCTTTTAGTGGCTACACCTTC. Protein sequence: CASSADKAPFSGYTF. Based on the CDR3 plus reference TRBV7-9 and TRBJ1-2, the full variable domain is DTGVSQNPRHKITKRGQNVTFRCDPISEHNRLYWYRQTLGQGPEFLTYFQNEAQLEKSRLLSDRFSAERPKGSFSTLEIQRTEQGDSAMYLCASSADKAPFSGYTFGSGTRLTVV.

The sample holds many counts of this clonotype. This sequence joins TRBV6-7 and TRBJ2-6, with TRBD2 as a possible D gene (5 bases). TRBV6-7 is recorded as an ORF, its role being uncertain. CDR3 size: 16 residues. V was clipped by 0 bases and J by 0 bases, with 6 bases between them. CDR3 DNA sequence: TGTGCCAGCAGTTACTCCGGAGGCTCTGGGGCCAACGTCCTGACTTTC. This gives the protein CASSYSGGSGANVLTF.

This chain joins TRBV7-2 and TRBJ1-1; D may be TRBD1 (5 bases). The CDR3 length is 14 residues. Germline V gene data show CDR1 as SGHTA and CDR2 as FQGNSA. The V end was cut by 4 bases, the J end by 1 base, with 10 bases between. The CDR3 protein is CASSWGTRNTEAFF. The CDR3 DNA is TGTGCCAGCAGCTGGGGGACGAGGAACACTGAAGCTTTCTTT.

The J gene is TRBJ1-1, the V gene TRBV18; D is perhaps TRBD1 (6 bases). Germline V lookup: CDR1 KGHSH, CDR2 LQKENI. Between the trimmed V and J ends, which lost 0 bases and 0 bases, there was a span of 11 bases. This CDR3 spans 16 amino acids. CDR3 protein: CASSPPDRSMNTEAFF. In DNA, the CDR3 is TGTGCCAGCTCACCACCGGACAGATCTATGAACACTGAAGCTTTCTTT.

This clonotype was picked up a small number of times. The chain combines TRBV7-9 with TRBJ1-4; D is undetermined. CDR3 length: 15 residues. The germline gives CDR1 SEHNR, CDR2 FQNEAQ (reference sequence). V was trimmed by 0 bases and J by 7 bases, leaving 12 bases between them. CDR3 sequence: CASSLAAGDGEKLFF. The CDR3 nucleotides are TGTGCCAGCAGCTTAGCCGCAGGAGACGGTGAAAAACTGTTTTTT.

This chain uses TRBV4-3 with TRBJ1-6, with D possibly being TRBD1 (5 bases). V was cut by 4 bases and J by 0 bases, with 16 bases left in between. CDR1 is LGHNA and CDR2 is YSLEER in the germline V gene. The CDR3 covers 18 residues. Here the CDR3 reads CASSRTPKGSSYNSPLHF. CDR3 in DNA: TGCGCCAGCAGCCGTACCCCTAAGGGGAGCTCCTATAATTCACCCCTCCACTTT.

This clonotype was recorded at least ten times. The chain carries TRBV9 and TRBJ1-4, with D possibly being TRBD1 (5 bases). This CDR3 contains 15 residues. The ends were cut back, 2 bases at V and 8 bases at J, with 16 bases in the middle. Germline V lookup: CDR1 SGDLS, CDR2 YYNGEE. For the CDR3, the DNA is TGTGCCAGCAGCGTCGGGGCGGGGTTAGGAGAAAAACTGTTTTTT. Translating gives CASSVGAGLGEKLFF.

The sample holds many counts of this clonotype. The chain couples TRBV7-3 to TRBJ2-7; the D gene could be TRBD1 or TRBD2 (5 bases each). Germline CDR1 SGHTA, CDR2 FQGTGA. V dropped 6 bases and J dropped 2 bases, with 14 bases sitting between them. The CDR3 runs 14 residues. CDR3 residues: CASSRSQGPYEQYF. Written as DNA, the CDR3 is TGTGCCAGCAGTAGATCCCAGGGACCCTACGAGCAGTACTTC.

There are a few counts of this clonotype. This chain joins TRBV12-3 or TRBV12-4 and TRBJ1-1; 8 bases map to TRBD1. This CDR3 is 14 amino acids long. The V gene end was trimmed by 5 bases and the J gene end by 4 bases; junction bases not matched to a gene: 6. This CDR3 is CASSAQGGATEAFF. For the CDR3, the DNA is TGTGCCAGCAGTGCACAGGGGGGGGCCACTGAAGCTTTCTTT.

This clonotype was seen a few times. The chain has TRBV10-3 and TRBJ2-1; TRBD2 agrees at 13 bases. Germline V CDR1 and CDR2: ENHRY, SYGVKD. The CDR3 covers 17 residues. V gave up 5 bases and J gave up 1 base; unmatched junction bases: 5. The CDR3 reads CAISSTSGGLSYNEQFF. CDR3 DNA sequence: TGTGCCATCAGTTCGACTAGCGGGGGGCTATCCTACAATGAGCAGTTCTTC.

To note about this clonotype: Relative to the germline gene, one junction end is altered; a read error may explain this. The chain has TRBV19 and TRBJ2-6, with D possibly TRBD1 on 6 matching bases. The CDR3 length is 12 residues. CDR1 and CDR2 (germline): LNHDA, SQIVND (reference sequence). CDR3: CASSRQARVLTF. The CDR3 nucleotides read TGTGCCAGCAGTAGACAGGCCCGGGTCCTGACTTTC.